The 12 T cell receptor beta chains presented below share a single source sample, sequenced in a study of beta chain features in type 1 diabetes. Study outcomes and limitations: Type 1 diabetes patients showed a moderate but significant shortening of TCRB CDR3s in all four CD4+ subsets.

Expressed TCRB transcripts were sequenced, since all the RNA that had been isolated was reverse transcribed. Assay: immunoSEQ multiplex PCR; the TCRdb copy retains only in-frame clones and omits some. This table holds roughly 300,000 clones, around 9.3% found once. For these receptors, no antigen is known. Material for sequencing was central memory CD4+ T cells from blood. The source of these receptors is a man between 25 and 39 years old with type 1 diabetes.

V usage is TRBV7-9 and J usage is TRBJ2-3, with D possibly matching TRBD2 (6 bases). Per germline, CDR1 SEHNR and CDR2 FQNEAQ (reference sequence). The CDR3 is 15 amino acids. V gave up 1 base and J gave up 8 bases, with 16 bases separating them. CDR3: CASSLGGDPVATQYF. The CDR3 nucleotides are TGTGCCAGCAGCTTAGGGGGGGACCCCGTCGCTACGCAGTATTTT.

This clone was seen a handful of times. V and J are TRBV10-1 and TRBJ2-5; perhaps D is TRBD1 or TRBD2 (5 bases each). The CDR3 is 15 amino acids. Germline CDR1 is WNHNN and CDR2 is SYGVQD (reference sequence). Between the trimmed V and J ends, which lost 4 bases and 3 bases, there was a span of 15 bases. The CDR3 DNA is TGCGCCAGCAGTGTCGGCAGGGCCGGGGAAGAGACCCAGTACTTC. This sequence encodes CASSVGRAGEETQYF.

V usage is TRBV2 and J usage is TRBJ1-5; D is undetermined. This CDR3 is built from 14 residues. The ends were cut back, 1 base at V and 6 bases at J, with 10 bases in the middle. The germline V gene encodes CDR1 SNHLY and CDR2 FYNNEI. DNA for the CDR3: TGTGCCAGCAGTGAAGACGAAGGATTTCAGCCCCAGCATTTT. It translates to CASSEDEGFQPQHF.

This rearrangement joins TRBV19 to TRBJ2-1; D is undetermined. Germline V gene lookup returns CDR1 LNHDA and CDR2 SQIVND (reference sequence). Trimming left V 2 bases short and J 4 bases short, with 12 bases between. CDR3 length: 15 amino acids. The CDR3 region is CASSISRPGYNEQFF. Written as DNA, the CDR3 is TGTGCCAGTAGTATATCTAGGCCCGGTTACAATGAGCAGTTCTTC. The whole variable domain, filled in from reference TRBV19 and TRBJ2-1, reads DGGITQSPKYLFRKEGQNVTLSCEQNLNHDAMYWYRQDPGQGLRLIYYSQIVNDFQKGDIAEGYSVSREKKESFPLTVTSAQKNPTAFYLCASSISRPGYNEQFFGPGTRLTVL.

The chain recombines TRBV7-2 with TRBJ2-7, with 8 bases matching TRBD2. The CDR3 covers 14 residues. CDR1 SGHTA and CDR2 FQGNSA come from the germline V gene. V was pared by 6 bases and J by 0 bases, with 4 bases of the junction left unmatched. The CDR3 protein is CASRAGGSSYEQYF. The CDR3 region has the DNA TGTGCCAGCAGGGCGGGGGGAAGCTCCTACGAGCAGTACTTC.

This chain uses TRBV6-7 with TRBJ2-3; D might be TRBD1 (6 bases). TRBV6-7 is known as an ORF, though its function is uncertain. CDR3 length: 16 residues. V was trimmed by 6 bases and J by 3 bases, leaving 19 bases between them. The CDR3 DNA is TGTGCCAGCAGCCACCCGGACCAGAGGGGGACAGATACGCAGTATTTT. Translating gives CASSHPDQRGTDTQYF.

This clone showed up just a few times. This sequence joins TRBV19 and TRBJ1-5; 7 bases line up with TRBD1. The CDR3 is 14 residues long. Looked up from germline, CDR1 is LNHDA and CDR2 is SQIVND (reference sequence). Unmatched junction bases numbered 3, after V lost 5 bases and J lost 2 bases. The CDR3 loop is CASSGQEGNQPQHF. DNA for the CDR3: TGTGCCAGTAGTGGACAGGAAGGCAATCAGCCCCAGCATTTT.

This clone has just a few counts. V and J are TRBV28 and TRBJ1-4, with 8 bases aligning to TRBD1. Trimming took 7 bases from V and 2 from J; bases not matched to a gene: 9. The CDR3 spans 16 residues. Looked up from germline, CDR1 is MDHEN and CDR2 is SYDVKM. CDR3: CASTGQGETTNEKLFF. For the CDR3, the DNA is TGTGCCAGCACCGGACAGGGAGAAACGACTAATGAAAAACTGTTTTTT.

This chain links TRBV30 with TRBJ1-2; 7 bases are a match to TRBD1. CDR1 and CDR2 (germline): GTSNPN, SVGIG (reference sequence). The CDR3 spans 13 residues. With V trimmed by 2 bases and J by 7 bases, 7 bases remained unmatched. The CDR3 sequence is CAWSNRGMGGYTF. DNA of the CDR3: TGTGCCTGGAGTAACAGGGGTATGGGTGGCTACACCTTC.

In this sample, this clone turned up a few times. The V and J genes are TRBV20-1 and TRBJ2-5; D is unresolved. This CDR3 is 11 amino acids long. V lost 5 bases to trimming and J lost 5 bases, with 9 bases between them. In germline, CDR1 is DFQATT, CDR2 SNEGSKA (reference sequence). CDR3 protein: CSALNYETQYF. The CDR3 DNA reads TGCAGTGCTCTTAATTACGAGACCCAGTACTTC.

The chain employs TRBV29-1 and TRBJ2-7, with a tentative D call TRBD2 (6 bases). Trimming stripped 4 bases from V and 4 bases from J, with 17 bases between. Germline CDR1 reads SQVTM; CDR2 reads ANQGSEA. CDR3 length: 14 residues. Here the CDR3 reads CSVGPGGTSYEQYF. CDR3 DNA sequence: TGCAGCGTTGGTCCCGGGGGAACTAGTTACGAGCAGTACTTC.

As DNA, the CDR3 is TGTGCCAGCTCACCGACGGAAGAGACCCAGTACTTC. This translates into CASSPTEETQYF. The rearrangement joins TRBV18 to TRBJ2-5; D not certain. The CDR3 has 12 amino acids. Trimming left V 3 bases short and J 3 bases short, with 5 bases between. The germline V gene encodes CDR1 KGHSH and CDR2 LQKENI. Using reference TRBV18 and TRBJ2-5 for the parts outside the CDR3, the full variable domain is NAGVMQNPRHLVRRRGQEARLRCSPMKGHSHVYWYRQLPEEGLKFMVYLQKENIIDESGMPKERFSAEFPKEGPSILRIQQVVRGDSAAYFCASSPTEETQYFGPGTRLLVL.